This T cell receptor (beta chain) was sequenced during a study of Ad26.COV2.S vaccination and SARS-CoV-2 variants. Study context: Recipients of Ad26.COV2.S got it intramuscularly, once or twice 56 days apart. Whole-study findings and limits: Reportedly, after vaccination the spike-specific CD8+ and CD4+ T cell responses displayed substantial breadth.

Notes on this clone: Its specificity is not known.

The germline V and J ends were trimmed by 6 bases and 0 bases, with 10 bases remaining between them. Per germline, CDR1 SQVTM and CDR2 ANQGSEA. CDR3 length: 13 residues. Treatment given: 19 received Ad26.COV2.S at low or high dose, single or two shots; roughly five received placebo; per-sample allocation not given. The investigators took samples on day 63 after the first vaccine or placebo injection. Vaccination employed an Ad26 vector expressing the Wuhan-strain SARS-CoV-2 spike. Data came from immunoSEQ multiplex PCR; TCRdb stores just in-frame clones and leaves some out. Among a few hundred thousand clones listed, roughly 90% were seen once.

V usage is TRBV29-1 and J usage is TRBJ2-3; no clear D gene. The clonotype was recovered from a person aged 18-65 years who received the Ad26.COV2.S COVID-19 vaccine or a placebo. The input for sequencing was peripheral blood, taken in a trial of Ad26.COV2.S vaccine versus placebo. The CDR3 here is CSVRTLSTDTQYF. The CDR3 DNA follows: TGCAGCGTGCGGACCTTGAGCACAGATACGCAGTATTTT.